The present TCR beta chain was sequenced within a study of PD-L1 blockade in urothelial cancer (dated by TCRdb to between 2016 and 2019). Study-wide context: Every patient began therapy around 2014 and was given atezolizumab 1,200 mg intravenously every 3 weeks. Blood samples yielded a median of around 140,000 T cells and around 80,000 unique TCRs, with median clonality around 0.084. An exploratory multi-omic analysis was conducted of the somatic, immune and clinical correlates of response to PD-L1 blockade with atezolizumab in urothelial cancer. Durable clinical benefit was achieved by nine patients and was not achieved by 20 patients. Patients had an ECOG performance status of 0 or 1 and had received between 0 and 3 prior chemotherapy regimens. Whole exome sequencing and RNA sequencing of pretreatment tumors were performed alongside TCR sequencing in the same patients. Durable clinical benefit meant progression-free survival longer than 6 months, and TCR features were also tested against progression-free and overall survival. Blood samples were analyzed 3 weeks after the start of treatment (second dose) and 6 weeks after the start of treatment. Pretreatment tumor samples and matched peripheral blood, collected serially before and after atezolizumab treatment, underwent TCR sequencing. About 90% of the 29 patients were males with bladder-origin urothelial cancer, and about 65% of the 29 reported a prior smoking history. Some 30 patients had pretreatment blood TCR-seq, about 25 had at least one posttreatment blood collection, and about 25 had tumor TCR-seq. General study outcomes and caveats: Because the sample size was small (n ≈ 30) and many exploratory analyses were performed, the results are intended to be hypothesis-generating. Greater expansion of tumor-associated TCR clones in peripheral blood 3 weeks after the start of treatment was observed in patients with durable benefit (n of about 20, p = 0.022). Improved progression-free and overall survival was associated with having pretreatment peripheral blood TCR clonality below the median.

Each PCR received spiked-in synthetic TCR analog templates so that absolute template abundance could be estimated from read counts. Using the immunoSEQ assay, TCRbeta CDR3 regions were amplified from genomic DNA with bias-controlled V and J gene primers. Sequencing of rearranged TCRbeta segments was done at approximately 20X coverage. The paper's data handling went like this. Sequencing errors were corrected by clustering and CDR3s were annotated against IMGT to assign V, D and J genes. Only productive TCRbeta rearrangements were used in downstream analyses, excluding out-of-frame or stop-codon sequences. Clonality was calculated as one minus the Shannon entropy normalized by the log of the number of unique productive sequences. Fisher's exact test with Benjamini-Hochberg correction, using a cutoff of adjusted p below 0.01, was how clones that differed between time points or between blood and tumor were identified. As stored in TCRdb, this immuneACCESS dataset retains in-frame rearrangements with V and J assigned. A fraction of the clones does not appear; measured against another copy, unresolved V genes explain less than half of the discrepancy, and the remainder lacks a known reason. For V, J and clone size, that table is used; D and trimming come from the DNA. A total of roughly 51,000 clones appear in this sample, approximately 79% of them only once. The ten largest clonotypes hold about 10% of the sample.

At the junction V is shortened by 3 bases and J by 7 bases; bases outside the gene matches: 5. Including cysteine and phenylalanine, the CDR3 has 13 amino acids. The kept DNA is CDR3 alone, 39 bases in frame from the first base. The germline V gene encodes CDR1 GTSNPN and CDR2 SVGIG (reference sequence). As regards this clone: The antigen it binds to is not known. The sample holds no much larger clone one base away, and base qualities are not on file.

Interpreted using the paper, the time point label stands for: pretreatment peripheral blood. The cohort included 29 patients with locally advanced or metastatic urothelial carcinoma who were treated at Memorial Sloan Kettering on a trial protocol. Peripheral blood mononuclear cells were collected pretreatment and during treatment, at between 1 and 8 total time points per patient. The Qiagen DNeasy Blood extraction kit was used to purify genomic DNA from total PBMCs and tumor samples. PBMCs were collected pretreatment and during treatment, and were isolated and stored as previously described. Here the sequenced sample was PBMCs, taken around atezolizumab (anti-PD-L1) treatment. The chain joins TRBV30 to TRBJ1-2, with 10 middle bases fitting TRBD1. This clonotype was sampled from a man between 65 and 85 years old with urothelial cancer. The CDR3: CAWRGTGAGGYTF. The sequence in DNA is TGTGCCTGGAGAGGGACAGGGGCTGGTGGCTACACCTTC. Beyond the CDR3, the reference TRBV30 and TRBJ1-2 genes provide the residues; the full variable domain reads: SQTIHQWPATLVQPVGSPLSLECTVEGTSNPNLYWYRQAAGRGLQLLFYSVGIGQISSEVPQNLSASRPQDRQFILSSKKLLLSDSGFYLCAWRGTGAGGYTFGSGTRLTVV.